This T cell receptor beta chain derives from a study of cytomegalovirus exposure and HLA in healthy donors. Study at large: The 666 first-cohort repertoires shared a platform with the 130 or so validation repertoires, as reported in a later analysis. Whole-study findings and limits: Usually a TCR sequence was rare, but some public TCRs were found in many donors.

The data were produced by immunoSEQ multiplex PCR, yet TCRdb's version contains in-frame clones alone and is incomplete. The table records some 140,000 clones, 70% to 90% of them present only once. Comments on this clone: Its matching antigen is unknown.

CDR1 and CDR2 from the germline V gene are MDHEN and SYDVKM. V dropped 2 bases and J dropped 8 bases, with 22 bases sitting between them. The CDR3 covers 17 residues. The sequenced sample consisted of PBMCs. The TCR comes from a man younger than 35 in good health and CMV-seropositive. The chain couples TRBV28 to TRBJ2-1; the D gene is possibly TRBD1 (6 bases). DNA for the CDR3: TGTGCCAGCAGTTTAACCGCGAAGGGGCGTAAGGGGGATGAGCAGTTCTTC. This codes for CASSLTAKGRKGDEQFF. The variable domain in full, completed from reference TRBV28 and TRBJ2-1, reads DVKVTQSSRYLVKRTGEKVFLECVQDMDHENMFWYRQDPGLGLRLIYFSYDVKMKEKGDIPEGYSVSREKKERFSLILESASTNQTSMYLCASSLTAKGRKGDEQFFGPGTRLTVL.